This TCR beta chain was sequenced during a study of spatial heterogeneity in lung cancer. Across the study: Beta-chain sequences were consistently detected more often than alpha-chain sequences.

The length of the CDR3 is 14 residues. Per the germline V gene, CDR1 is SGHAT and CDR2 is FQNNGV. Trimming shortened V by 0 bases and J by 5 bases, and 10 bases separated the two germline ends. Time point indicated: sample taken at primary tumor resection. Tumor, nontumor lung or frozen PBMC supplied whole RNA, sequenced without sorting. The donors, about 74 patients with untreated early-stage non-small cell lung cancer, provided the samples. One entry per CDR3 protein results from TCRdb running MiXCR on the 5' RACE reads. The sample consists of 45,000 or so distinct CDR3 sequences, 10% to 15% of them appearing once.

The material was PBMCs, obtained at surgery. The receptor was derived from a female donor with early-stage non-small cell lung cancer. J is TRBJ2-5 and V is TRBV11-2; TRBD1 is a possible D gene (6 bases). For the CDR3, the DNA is TGTGCCAGCAGCTTAGATCTCGGACAGGAGACCCAGTACTTC. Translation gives CASSLDLGQETQYF.